The 23 T cell receptor beta chains given below trace back to one sample, sequenced in a study of T cell changes during pregnancy in multiple sclerosis. Sequenced by immunoSEQ multiplex PCR; TCRdb stores in-frame clones only, minus some. Among around 69,000 clones listed, 92% were seen once. Sequences were derived from peripheral blood, sampled in the first trimester of pregnancy. The receptors shown here come from a female donor with multiple sclerosis, enrolled in a pregnancy study.

The genes are TRBV28 and TRBJ1-2; 9 bases agree with TRBD1. Germline assignment: CDR1 MDHEN and CDR2 SYDVKM. The CDR3 extends over 13 amino acids. The trim removed 7 bases at V and 12 bases at J, leaving 12 bases unmatched. CDR3 amino acids: CASNPRDRAFHTF. The CDR3 nucleotides are TGTGCCAGCAATCCCCGGGACAGGGCTTTCCACACCTTC.

The V and J genes are TRBV27 and TRBJ2-2, with D maybe TRBD1 (6 bases). V was shortened by 5 bases and J by 5 bases, with 24 bases between the two germline ends. Germline V lookup: CDR1 MNHEY, CDR2 SMNVEV (reference sequence). This CDR3 is built from 18 residues. The CDR3 protein is CASSIMTGRRGVTGELFF. CDR3 nucleotides: TGTGCCAGCAGTATCATGACGGGGCGCAGGGGCGTTACCGGGGAGCTGTTTTTT.

CDR3 amino acids: CASSGTGTSGSYEQYF. The CDR3 DNA is TGTGCCAGCAGCGGGACCGGGACTAGCGGGTCCTACGAGCAGTACTTC. This sequence joins TRBV7-9 and TRBJ2-7, with TRBD2 matching over 12 bases. CDR3 length: 16 amino acids. With 5 bases clipped from V and 1 base from J, the junction kept 6 bases outside the gene matches. CDR1 and CDR2 (germline): SEHNR, FQNEAQ (reference sequence).

The chain carries TRBV15 and TRBJ2-5; D not certain. Trimming cost V 2 bases and J 4 bases, with 11 bases left between them. The length of the CDR3 is 14 residues. CDR1 LNHNV and CDR2 YYDKDF come from the germline V gene (reference sequence). The CDR3, as DNA: TGTGCCACCAGCAGACTCCCGAGGCTAGAGACCCAGTACTTC. Residues: CATSRLPRLETQYF.

The gene calls are TRBV19 and TRBJ2-7, with D uncertain. Germline loops: CDR1 LNHDA, CDR2 SQIVND (reference sequence). Trimming cost V 3 bases and J 3 bases, with 3 bases left between them. CDR3 length equals 11 residues. CDR3 residues: CASSIGYEQYF. The DNA of the CDR3 is TGTGCCAGTAGTATCGGCTACGAGCAGTACTTC.

The J gene is TRBJ1-1, the V gene TRBV6-1, with a weak D call TRBD1 (5 bases). The V end was cut by 2 bases, the J end by 1 base, with 11 bases between. Germline V gene sequence: CDR1 MNHNS, CDR2 SASEGT. This CDR3 is built from 15 residues. CDR3 nucleotide sequence: TGTGCCAGCAGTGAACGAAGGACACGGAACACTGAAGCTTTCTTT. This codes for CASSERRTRNTEAFF.

The chain links TRBV11-2 to TRBJ2-3, with D uncertain. V was shortened by 0 bases and J by 3 bases, with 13 bases between the two germline ends. The V gene's germline CDR1 is SGHAT and CDR2 FQNNGV. The CDR3 extends over 16 amino acids. The CDR3, as DNA: TGTGCCAGCAGCTTAGACTACCCTCCCCCTACAGATACGCAGTATTTT. It yields the protein CASSLDYPPPTDTQYF.

This clone was counted a single time. The chain joins TRBV2 to TRBJ2-7; a possible D gene is TRBD2 (6 bases). V gave up 10 bases and J gave up 4 bases, with 17 bases separating them. CDR3 size: 13 residues. From germline, CDR1 is SNHLY and CDR2 FYNNEI. The CDR3 sequence is CATKPGDSYEQYF. CDR3 in DNA: TGTGCCACCAAGCCCGGGGACTCTTACGAGCAGTACTTC.

The chain carries TRBV6-5 and TRBJ2-7; possibly TRBD1 for D (5 bases). This CDR3 is built from 11 residues. Deletions cut 0 bases from V and 11 bases from J, with 8 bases between. Germline V gene data show CDR1 as MNHEY and CDR2 as SVGAGI. CDR3 coding DNA: TGTGCCAGCAGTTACTCGGGGCAGAAGTACTTC. Its translation: CASSYSGQKYF.

The rearrangement uses TRBV27 and TRBJ2-3; D remains unclear. The length of the CDR3 is 13 residues. The germline gives CDR1 MNHEY, CDR2 SMNVEV (reference sequence). Trimming took 7 bases from V and 3 from J, leaving 11 bases between them. CDR3 sequence (DNA): TGTGCCAGCACTCACTTTCGGACAGATACGCAGTATTTT. It translates to CASTHFRTDTQYF.

The J gene is TRBJ1-1, the V gene TRBV7-9, with 8 bases matching TRBD1. Trimming took 5 bases from V and 1 from J; bases not matched to a gene: 6. Per the germline V gene, CDR1 is SEHNR and CDR2 is FQNEAQ (reference sequence). This CDR3 spans 15 amino acids. The CDR3 protein is CASSPHRGENTEAFF. The CDR3 DNA is TGTGCCAGCAGCCCGCACAGGGGGGAGAACACTGAAGCTTTCTTT.

The chain carries TRBV10-3 and TRBJ1-2; TRBD1 aligns across 8 bases. The CDR3 length is 14 residues. Germline V gene sequence: CDR1 ENHRY, CDR2 SYGVKD. The junction had 6 bases not matched to a gene; V was cut back by 3 bases and J by 6 bases. In nucleotides, the CDR3 is TGTGCCATCAGTGAAAGGTCAGGGGGCGATGGCTACACCTTC. The encoded protein is CAISERSGGDGYTF.

The chain combines TRBV28 with TRBJ1-5, with D possibly TRBD1 on 6 matching bases. The CDR3 is 15 amino acids. CDR1 and CDR2 (germline): MDHEN, SYDVKM. V was pared by 7 bases and J by 2 bases, with 15 bases between. In DNA, the CDR3 is TGTGCCAGCAACCCGGGGGGCCCCCGCAATCAGCCCCAGCATTTT. It yields the protein CASNPGGPRNQPQHF.

The gene calls are TRBV9 and TRBJ2-5; a weak D match, TRBD2 (5 bases). The V end lost 1 base, the J end lost 4 bases, and 11 bases lay between the germline ends. Per germline, CDR1 SGDLS and CDR2 YYNGEE. The CDR3 is 14 amino acids. The CDR3 loop reads CASSVFGVGETQYF. CDR3 sequence (DNA): TGTGCCAGCAGCGTATTCGGGGTAGGAGAGACCCAGTACTTC.

This clone came up once. The rearrangement uses TRBV2 and TRBJ2-7, with 12 bases that match TRBD2. The CDR3 spans 15 residues. Germline V gene sequence: CDR1 SNHLY, CDR2 FYNNEI. The junction had 5 bases not matched to a gene; V was cut back by 6 bases and J by 2 bases. CDR3 sequence: CASRYRTSGAYEQYF. CDR3 in DNA: TGTGCCAGCAGATACCGGACTAGCGGGGCCTACGAGCAGTACTTC.

The chain is built from TRBV5-1 and TRBJ2-7; no clear D. The CDR3 runs to 13 residues. V lost 0 bases and J lost 5, with 9 bases in between. Germline V lookup: CDR1 SGHRS, CDR2 YFSETQ. The CDR3 DNA reads TGCGCCAGCAGCTTGGCCAACCCGGACGAGCAGTACTTC. Protein: CASSLANPDEQYF. Full variable domain (missing parts from reference TRBV5-1 and TRBJ2-7): KAGVTQTPRYLIKTRGQQVTLSCSPISGHRSVSWYQQTPGQGLQFLFEYFSETQRNKGNFPGRFSGRQFSNSRSEMNVSTLELGDSALYLCASSLANPDEQYFGPGTRLTVT.

The chain combines TRBV4-3 with TRBJ2-7; 7 bases fit TRBD1. Germline CDR1 is LGHNA and CDR2 is YSLEER. J lost 4 bases, V lost 5 bases, and 5 bases had no gene match. The CDR3 contains 13 residues. The CDR3 bases are TGCGCCAGCAGCAATAGACAGGGTTACGAGCAGTACTTC. Encoded protein: CASSNRQGYEQYF.

The chain is built from TRBV7-3 and TRBJ2-5; 11 nucleotides line up with TRBD2. V was pared by 4 bases and J by 5 bases, with 6 bases of the junction left unmatched. CDR1 and CDR2 (germline): SGHTA, FQGTGA. The length of the CDR3 is 15 residues. The CDR3 protein is CASSSLAGEGETQYF. The DNA for the CDR3 is TGTGCCAGCAGCTCACTAGCGGGGGAAGGGGAGACCCAGTACTTC.

This clone was detected once. V and J are TRBV4-3 and TRBJ2-7; tentative D call: TRBD2 (6 bases). The V end was cut by 0 bases, the J end by 5 bases, with 11 bases between. Germline assignment: CDR1 LGHNA and CDR2 YSLEER. This CDR3 region has 14 residues. The CDR3 region has the DNA TGCGCCAGCAGCCAAGATGGAGGGATGGACGAGCAGTACTTC. Translation: CASSQDGGMDEQYF.

This rearrangement joins TRBV4-2 to TRBJ1-5; no definite D call. The CDR3 spans 14 residues. Between the trimmed V and J ends, which lost 4 bases and 6 bases, there was a span of 13 bases. Germline V lookup: CDR1 LGHNA, CDR2 YNFKEQ. This CDR3 is CASSPGSESQPQHF. CDR3 coding DNA: TGTGCCAGCAGCCCTGGAAGCGAAAGTCAGCCCCAGCATTTT.

The rearrangement uses TRBV2 and TRBJ2-7, with D possibly being TRBD1 (6 bases). The V gene's germline CDR1 is SNHLY and CDR2 FYNNEI. The CDR3 runs 13 residues. Trimming took off 6 bases at V and 3 bases at J, with 12 bases between the two ends. This chain's CDR3 is CASSRTANYEQYF. The CDR3 bases are TGTGCCAGCAGCCGGACAGCCAACTACGAGCAGTACTTC.

V and J are TRBV6-4 and TRBJ2-1, with TRBD2 matching over 11 bases. With 3 bases clipped from V and 7 bases from J, the junction kept 8 bases outside the gene matches. CDR3 size: 16 residues. Germline CDR1 reads MRHNA; CDR2 reads SNTAGT. For the CDR3, the DNA is TGTGCCAGCAGTGATATAGCGGGAGGGCCATTGAATGAGCAGTTCTTC. It specifies CASSDIAGGPLNEQFF.

The chain employs TRBV7-2 and TRBJ2-3, with TRBD2 identical over 7 bases. Germline CDR1 reads SGHTA; CDR2 reads FQGNSA. Trimming took 3 bases from V and 4 from J; bases not matched to a gene: 1. The CDR3 sequence is 13 residues long. DNA for the CDR3: TGTGCCAGCAGCTTGACTAGCTCAGATACGCAGTATTTT. Translated, it gives CASSLTSSDTQYF.